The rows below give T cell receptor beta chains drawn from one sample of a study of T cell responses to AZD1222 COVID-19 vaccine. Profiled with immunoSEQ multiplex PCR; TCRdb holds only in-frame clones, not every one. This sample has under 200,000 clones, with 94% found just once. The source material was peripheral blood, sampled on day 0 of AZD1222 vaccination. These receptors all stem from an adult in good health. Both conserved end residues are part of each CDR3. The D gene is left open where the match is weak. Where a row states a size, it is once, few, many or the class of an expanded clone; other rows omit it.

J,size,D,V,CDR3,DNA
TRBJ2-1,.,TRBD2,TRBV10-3,CAVVIAGGNEQFF,TGTGCCGTGGTAATAGCGGGAGGCAATGAGCAGTTCTTC
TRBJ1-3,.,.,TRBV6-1,CASSESLSGNTIYF,TGTGCCAGCAGTGAATCTCTCTCTGGAAACACCATATATTTT
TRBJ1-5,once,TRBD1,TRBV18,CASSPRQGGAGQPQHF,TGTGCCAGCTCACCTCGTCAGGGGGGCGCGGGACAGCCCCAGCATTTT
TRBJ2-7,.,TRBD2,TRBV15,CATSRDVRLAEAHVEQYF,TGTGCCACCAGCAGAGATGTCCGACTAGCGGAAGCACACGTAGAGCAGTACTTC
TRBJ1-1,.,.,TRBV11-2,CASSSLYMNTEAFF,TGTGCCAGCAGCTCCCTATACATGAACACTGAAGCTTTCTTT
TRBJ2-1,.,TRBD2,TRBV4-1,CASSQGGLAGAGEQFF,TGCGCCAGCAGCCAAGGCGGACTAGCGGGAGCAGGGGAGCAGTTCTTC
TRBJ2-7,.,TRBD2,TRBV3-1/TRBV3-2,CASSTSTSGSHEQYF,TGTGCCAGCAGCACCTCGACTAGCGGGAGCCACGAGCAGTACTTC
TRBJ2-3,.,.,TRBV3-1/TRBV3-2,CASSQGEGVADTQYF,TGTGCCAGCAGCCAAGGAGAGGGAGTAGCGGATACGCAGTATTTT
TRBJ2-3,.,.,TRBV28,CASRPRGGDTQYF,TGTGCCAGCAGGCCTAGAGGGGGGGATACGCAGTATTTT
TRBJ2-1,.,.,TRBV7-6,CASSLFGNEQFF,TGTGCCAGCAGCTTATTCGGCAATGAGCAGTTCTTC
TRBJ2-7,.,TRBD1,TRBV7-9,CASRSPGQGTYEQYF,TGTGCCAGCAGATCCCCGGGACAGGGTACCTACGAGCAGTACTTC
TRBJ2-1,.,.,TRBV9,CASSPRVRNEQFF,TGTGCCAGCAGCCCCCGGGTGAGGAATGAGCAGTTCTTC
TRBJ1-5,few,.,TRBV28,CASSLAEYSNQPQHF,TGTGCCAGCAGTTTAGCGGAGTATAGCAATCAGCCCCAGCATTTT
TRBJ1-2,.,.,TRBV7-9,CASSVRSGERDGYTF,TGTGCCAGCAGCGTCCGCTCAGGGGAAAGGGACGGCTACACCTTC
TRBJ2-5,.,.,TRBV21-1,CASSKESLETQYF,TGTGCCAGCAGCAAAGAATCCTTAGAGACCCAGTACTTC
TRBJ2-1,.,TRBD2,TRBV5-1,CASGEETSGYNEQFF,TGCGCCAGCGGAGAGGAGACTAGCGGGTACAATGAGCAGTTCTTC
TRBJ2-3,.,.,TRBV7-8,CASSLAGRLLSHTQYF,TGTGCCAGCAGCTTAGCTGGGAGGCTCTTGTCTCATACGCAGTATTTT
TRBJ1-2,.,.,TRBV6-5,CASSAGSGYTF,TGTGCCAGCAGCGCAGGGTCAGGCTACACCTTC
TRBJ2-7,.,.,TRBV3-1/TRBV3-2,CATRGHQGNEQYF,TGTGCCACAAGGGGACACCAGGGCAACGAGCAGTACTTC
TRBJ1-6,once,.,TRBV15,CATSRDLPGSNSPLHF,TGTGCCACCAGCAGAGATCTCCCAGGGAGTAATTCACCCCTCCACTTT
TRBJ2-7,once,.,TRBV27,CASSLGTGTLGEQYF,TGTGCCAGCAGTTTAGGGACCGGGACCCTGGGGGAGCAGTACTTC
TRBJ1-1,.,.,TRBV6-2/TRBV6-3,CASSLYPTVTEAFF,TGTGCCAGCAGTTTGTACCCAACCGTGACTGAAGCTTTCTTT
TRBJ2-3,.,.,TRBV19,CASSMEGASTDTQYF,TGTGCCAGTAGTATGGAGGGAGCTAGCACAGATACGCAGTATTTT
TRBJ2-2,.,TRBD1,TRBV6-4,CASSALPGQGFVAGELFF,TGTGCCAGCAGTGCCCTTCCGGGACAGGGGTTCGTGGCCGGGGAGCTGTTTTTT
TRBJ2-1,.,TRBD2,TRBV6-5,CASSFRRWEGNEQFF,TGTGCCAGCAGTTTCAGGAGGTGGGAGGGCAATGAGCAGTTCTTC
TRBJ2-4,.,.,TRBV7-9,CASSLSWPGGNIQYF,TGTGCCAGCAGCTTATCCTGGCCGGGTGGGAACATTCAGTACTTC
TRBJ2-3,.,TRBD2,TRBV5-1,CASSQRLAGATDTQYF,TGCGCCAGCAGCCAAAGACTAGCGGGGGCGACAGATACGCAGTATTTT
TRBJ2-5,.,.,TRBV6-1,CASSDPGLPAGETQYF,TGTGCCAGCAGTGATCCGGGACTCCCGGCGGGAGAGACCCAGTACTTC
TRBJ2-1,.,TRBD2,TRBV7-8,CASSPTSGSYNEQFF,TGTGCCAGCAGCCCGACTAGCGGGAGCTACAATGAGCAGTTCTTC
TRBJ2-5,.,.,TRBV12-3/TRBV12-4,CASSLVDVTQYF,TGTGCCAGCAGTTTGGTCGATGTGACCCAGTACTTC
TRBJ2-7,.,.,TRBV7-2,CASSPLTTYEQYF,TGTGCCAGCAGCCCTCTTACAACCTACGAGCAGTACTTC
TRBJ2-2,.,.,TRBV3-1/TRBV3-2,CASSQAVNGELFF,TGTGCCAGCAGCCAAGCCGTCAACGGGGAGCTGTTTTTT
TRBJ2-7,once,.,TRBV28,CASSLPEANRREQYF,TGTGCCAGCAGTTTGCCGGAGGCAAACCGGCGGGAGCAGTACTTC
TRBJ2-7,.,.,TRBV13,CASSSGYYEQYF,TGTGCCAGCAGCTCGGGATATTACGAGCAGTACTTC
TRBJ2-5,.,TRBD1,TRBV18,CASSPTGKETQYF,TGTGCCAGCTCACCGACAGGGAAAGAGACCCAGTACTTC
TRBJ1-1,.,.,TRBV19,CASSSRLNTEAFF,TGTGCCAGTAGTAGCAGGTTGAACACTGAAGCTTTCTTT
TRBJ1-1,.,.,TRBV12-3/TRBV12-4,CASSRNTEAFF,TGTGCCAGCAGCCGGAACACTGAAGCTTTCTTT
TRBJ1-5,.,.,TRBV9,CASSAQGVPREPQHF,TGTGCCAGCAGCGCACAGGGAGTTCCTAGGGAGCCCCAGCATTTT
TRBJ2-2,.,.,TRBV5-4,CASSPGLTNTGELFF,TGTGCCAGCAGCCCGGGACTTACGAACACCGGGGAGCTGTTTTTT
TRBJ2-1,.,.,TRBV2,CASTEGGGGYNEQFF,TGTGCCAGCACTGAGGGAGGTGGAGGGTACAATGAGCAGTTCTTC